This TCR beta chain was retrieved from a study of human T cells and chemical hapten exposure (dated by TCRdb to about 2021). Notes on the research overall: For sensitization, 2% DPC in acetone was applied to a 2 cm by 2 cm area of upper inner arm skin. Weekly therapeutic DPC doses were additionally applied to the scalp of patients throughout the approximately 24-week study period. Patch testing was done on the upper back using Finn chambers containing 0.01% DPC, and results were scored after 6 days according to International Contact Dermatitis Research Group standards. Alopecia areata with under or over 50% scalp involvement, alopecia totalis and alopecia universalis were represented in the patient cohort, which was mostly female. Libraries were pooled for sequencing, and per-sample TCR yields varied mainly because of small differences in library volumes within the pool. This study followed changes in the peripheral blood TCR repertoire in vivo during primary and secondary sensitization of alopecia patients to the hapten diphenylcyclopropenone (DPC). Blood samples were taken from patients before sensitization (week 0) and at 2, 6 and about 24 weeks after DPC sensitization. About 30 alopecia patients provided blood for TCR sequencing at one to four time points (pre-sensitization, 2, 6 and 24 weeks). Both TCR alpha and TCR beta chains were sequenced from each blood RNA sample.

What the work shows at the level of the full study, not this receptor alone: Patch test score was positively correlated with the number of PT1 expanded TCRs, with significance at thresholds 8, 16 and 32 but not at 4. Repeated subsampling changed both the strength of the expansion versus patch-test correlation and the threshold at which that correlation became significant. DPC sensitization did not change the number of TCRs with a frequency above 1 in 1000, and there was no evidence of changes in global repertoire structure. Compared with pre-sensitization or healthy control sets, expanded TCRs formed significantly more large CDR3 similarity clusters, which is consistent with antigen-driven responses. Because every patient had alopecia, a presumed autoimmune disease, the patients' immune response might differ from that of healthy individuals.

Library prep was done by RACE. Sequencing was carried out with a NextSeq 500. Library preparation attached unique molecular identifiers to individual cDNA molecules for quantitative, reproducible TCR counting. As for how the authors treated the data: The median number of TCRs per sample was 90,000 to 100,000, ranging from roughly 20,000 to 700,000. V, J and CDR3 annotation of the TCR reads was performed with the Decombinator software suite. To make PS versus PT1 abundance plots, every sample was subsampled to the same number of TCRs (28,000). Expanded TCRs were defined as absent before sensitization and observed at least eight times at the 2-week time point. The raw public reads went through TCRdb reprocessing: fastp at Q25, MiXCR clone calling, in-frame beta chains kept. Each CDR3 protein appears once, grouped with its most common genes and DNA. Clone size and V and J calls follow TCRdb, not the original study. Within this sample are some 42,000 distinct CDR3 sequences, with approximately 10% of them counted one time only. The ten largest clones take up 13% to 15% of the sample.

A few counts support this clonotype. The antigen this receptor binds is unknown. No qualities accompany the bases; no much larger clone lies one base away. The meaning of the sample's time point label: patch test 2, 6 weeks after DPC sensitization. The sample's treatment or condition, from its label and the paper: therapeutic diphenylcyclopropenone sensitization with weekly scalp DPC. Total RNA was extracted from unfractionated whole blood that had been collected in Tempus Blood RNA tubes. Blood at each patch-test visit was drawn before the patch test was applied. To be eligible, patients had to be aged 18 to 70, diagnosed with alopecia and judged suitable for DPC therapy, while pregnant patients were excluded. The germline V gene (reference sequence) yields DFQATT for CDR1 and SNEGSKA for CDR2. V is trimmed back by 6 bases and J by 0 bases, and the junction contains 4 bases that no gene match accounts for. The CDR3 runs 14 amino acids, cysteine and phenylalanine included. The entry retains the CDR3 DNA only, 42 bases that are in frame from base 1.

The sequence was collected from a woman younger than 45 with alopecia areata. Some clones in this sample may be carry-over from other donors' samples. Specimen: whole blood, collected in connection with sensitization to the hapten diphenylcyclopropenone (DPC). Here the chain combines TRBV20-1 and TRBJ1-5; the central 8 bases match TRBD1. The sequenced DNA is TGCAGTGCAGGGACAGGATATAGCAATCAGCCCCAGCATTTT. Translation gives CSAGTGYSNQPQHF.